This TCR beta chain is from a study of shared clonotypes between healthy human individuals. Naivety among CD8 cells was defined by CD45RO negativity and positive CCR7 selection, thereby excluding terminally differentiated effector memory CD45RA+ cells. Worth noting for this clone: As yet, its antigen is unknown. Other DNA sequences of this sample code for an identical CDR3.

Findings and caveats of the study: Represented genetic and exposure-history diversity was restricted by having few donors. Though the depth was large, rarefaction showed that sorted-subset sequencing was incomplete. Shared clonotypes across all four donors exceeded non-shared ones in generation probability.

The CDR3 totals 14 residues. CDR1 and CDR2 from the germline V gene are SGHAT and FQNNGV. V was pared by 1 base and J by 3 bases, with 10 bases between. As originally analysed: As immunoSEQ supplied junction-only sequences (without quality scores), filtering differed. Using immunoSEQ multiplex PCR, the repertoire was profiled, and TCRdb retains in-frame clones only, with some absent. The V and J calls and the clone size are those of that table, but D and trimming were determined from the DNA. This table has approximately 1.9 million clones, about 93% appearing once. The origin of this receptor is a man between 18 and 29 years old in good health. Some clones in this sample may be carry-over from other donors' samples. The source material was naive CD8+ T cells from PBMCs. The chain employs TRBV11-2 and TRBJ2-7; D is possibly TRBD1 (5 bases). CDR3 sequence (DNA): TGTGCCAGCAGCTTAGGTCCAGGGTACTACGAGCAGTACTTC. Amino acids: CASSLGPGYYEQYF.